This TCR beta chain was observed in a study of blood T cell repertoires in COVID-19 (dated by TCRdb to the early 2020s). About the full investigation: The collaborator samples originated in the United States, Italy and Spain and spanned the acute and convalescent phases of COVID-19. Where HLA class I and class II types were available, the types were taken from metadata supplied by the sample provider, not from assay-based typing. The samples were drawn from two sources: the first 160 participants of the ongoing ImmuneRACE study, and 1,200 or so subjects contributed by 6 global collaborators. The prospective study material was composed of cDNA or gDNA derived from T cells, B-cell-depleted T cells, or PBMCs. A freely available public database, intended as a resource for researchers studying the immune response to SARS-CoV-2, is where the repertoires were released. Nearly every sample came with metadata listing a de-identified subject ID, COVID-19 status, age in years and sex. The dataset comprised deeply sampled blood TCRbeta repertoires from subjects exposed to, actively infected with, or recovered from COVID-19. The full study reports these points: How much clinical and demographic metadata was included differed by source and by participant, and the metadata was provided uncurated.

The immunoSEQ Assay, a bias-controlled multiplex PCR, was used to amplify TCRbeta CDR3 regions from genomic DNA. The study's processing was this. Within the assay, amplification of reference gene primers was used to estimate how many nucleated cells each sample contained. To quantify the absolute abundance of each unique TCRbeta CDR3 rearrangement, sequence reads were collapsed and filtered. For each sample, productive Simpson clonality was calculated as the square root of Simpson's diversity index across productive rearrangements. TCRdb carries this immuneACCESS record with in-frame sequences only. Its versions omit some clonotypes, under half of them owing to an unresolved V gene in the studies checked, with the rest unexplained. The V and J calls and the clone size are those of that table, but D and trimming were determined from the DNA. This sample lists over 200,000 clones; over 75% were detected once. Around 0.8% of the sample comes from the top ten.

In the case of this clone: Its antigen is not yet known. No base quality information exists; no much larger clone differs at one position.

In the germline V gene, CDR1 corresponds to ENHRY and CDR2 to SYGVKD. The CDR3 measures 13 amino acids from cysteine to phenylalanine. CDR3 DNA is the only sequence kept; it has 39 bases, read in frame from the first base. Trimmed from V: 7 bases; trimmed from J: 3 bases; junction bases lacking a gene match: 2. Whole blood was collected in K2EDTA tubes by collaborating institutions according to the institutions' own protocols. Collaborator samples were shipped for TCRbeta analysis as frozen whole blood, isolated PBMCs, or DNA extracted from either sample type. This chain is built from TRBV10-3 and TRBJ1-1, and TRBD1 matches 10 of the central bases. Sequenced material: peripheral blood. The clonotype was recovered from a woman in her 30s with acute or convalescent COVID-19. The sequenced DNA: TGTGCCATCAAAGGGACAGGGGACACTGAAGCTTTCTTT. This encodes CAIKGTGDTEAFF.